Below, one T cell receptor beta chain is given with its context. What it binds is unknown. Uncontrolled infection, other autoimmune disease, pregnancy or lactation excluded patients. On the basis of clinical symptoms, serum thyroxine and TRAb, thyroid ultrasound and orbital computed tomography, diagnoses were made. This entry is derived from a study of T cells in Graves' hyperthyroidism and ophthalmopathy. Researchers amplified the TCR beta CDR3 regions from RNA transcripts. HTBI primers were employed in a first-round RT-PCR of the TCR CDR3. TCRdb ran MiXCR on the multiplex PCR reads and lists one entry per CDR3 protein. The repertoire consists of 35,000 to 45,000 distinct CDR3 sequences, with 52% occurring once and the leading ten covering roughly a sixth. After removal of 9 bases from V and 7 bases from J, the junction contained 16 bases not matched to a gene. Germline loops: CDR1 KGHDR, CDR2 SFDVKD. CDR3 length equals 16 residues.

Overall study results and limits: Most clonotypes that expanded in the thyroid above 0.001 also showed up in blood.

This chain joins TRBV24-1 and TRBJ2-3; TRBD2 agrees at 9 bases. This receptor was identified in a man in his forties with Graves' ophthalmopathy. Material for sequencing was blood. The CDR3 spells CATGTPGAGGLNTQYF. The DNA of the CDR3 is TGTGCCACCGGGACACCGGGGGCGGGAGGGTTGAATACGCAGTATTTT.